The present TCR beta chain was sequenced within a study of blood T cell repertoires in COVID-19. Study information: The United States, Italy and Spain provided the acute and convalescent COVID-19 samples. The cDNA or gDNA used as material had been derived from T cells, B-cell-depleted T cells, or PBMCs.

The CDR3 spans 15 residues. Germline V gene lookup returns CDR1 SGHVS and CDR2 FQNEAQ. Trimming left V 2 bases short and J 9 bases short, with 17 bases between. Assay: immunoSEQ multiplex PCR; the TCRdb copy retains only in-frame clones and omits some. The profile shows approximately 300,000 clones, under 95% of them singletons. Membership in each cohort depended on participant-reported clinical history. Recovered participants had two consecutive negative NP/OP PCR tests, healthcare professional clearance, or symptom resolution. The receptor was derived from a woman aged 30 to 39 who had recovered from COVID-19. The chain has TRBV7-8 and TRBJ1-5; D not certain. Sequencing was carried out using PBMCs or T cells enriched from blood (not recorded which). The CDR3 reads CASSLSRSGGRPQHF. In DNA form, the CDR3 reads TGTGCCAGCAGCTTATCCCGGTCTGGAGGTCGGCCCCAGCATTTT. The whole variable domain, filled in from reference TRBV7-8 and TRBJ1-5, reads GAGVSQSPRYKVAKRGQDVALRCDPISGHVSLFWYQQALGQGPEFLTYFQNEAQLDKSGLPSDRFFAERPEGSVSTLKIQRTQQEDSAVYLCASSLSRSGGRPQHFGDGTRLSIL.